There are a few counts of the clone carrying this T cell receptor beta chain. The entry originates in a study of blood T cell repertoires in COVID-19. Study at large: The United States, Italy and Spain were the sources of the acute and convalescent COVID-19 samples.

Under the authors' procedure: Amplification with reference gene primers provided the estimates of nucleated cell counts. Assay: immunoSEQ multiplex PCR; the TCRdb copy retains only in-frame clones and omits some. For V, J and clone size, that table is used; D and trimming come from the DNA. The profile shows 150,000 to 200,000 clones, approximately 87% of them singletons. Enrolment of Seattle patients took place during active infection, and they were followed longitudinally. Sequenced: peripheral blood. The receptor was isolated from a woman aged 70-85 years with COVID-19, enrolled during active disease.

The DNA for the CDR3 is TGCGCCAGCAGCCTTGGGATCGGGGGTCTAGAGACCCAGTACTTC. Translation: CASSLGIGGLETQYF. V and J are TRBV5-1 and TRBJ2-5; possibly TRBD2 for D (6 bases). V was shortened by 4 bases and J by 4 bases, with 17 bases between the two germline ends. Germline loops: CDR1 SGHRS, CDR2 YFSETQ. This CDR3 contains 15 residues.